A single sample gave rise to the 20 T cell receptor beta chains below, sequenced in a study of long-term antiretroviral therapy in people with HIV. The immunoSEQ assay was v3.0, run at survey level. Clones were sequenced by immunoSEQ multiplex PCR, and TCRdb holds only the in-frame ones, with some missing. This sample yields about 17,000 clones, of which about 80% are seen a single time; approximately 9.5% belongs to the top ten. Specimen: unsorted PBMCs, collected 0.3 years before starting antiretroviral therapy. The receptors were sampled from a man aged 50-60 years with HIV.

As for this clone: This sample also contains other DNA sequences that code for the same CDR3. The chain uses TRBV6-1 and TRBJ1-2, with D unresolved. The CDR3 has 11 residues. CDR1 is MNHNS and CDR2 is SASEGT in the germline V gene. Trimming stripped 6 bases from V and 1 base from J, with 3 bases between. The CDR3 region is CASRGNYGYTF. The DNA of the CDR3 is TGTGCCAGCAGGGGTAACTATGGCTACACCTTC.

CDR3 loop: CAWSLGPNPDTQYF. The CDR3 region has the DNA TGTGCCTGGAGTCTGGGGCCCAACCCGGATACGCAGTATTTT. The genes are TRBV30 and TRBJ2-3; D perhaps matches TRBD1 (5 bases). Germline assignment: CDR1 GTSNPN and CDR2 SVGIG (reference sequence). V lost 2 bases and J lost 6, with 15 bases in between. The CDR3 runs 14 residues.

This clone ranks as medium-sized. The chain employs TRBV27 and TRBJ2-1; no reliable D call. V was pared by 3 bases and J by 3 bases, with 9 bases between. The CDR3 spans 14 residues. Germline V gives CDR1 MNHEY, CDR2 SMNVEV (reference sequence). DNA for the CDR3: TGTGCCAGCAGTTTGTTGTCGTACTACAATGAGCAGTTCTTC. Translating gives CASSLLSYYNEQFF.

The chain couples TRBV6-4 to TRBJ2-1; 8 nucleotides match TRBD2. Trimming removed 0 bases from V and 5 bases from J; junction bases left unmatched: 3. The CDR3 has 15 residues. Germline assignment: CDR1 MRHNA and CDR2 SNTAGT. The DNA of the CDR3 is TGTGCCAGCAGTGACTCAAGCGGGGGACACAATGAGCAGTTCTTC. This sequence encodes CASSDSSGGHNEQFF.

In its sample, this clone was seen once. The CDR3 spells CASSPGTGTDTQYF. The DNA for the CDR3 is TGTGCCAGCAGCCCCGGGACAGGCACAGATACGCAGTATTTT. The chain couples TRBV7-9 to TRBJ2-3; TRBD1 matches at 7 bases. CDR3 size: 14 residues. In germline, CDR1 is SEHNR, CDR2 FQNEAQ (reference sequence). Unmatched junction bases numbered 3, after V lost 5 bases and J lost 1 base.

The CDR3 nucleotides read TGTGCCAGCAGGCGGGGACAGGGGAATAACTATGGCTACACCTTC. Its translation: CASRRGQGNNYGYTF. This chain uses TRBV2 with TRBJ1-2, with 10 bases identical to TRBD1. V trimming: 6 bases; J trimming: 1 base; junction bases outside the gene matches: 5. Germline V gene sequence: CDR1 SNHLY, CDR2 FYNNEI. This CDR3 spans 15 amino acids.

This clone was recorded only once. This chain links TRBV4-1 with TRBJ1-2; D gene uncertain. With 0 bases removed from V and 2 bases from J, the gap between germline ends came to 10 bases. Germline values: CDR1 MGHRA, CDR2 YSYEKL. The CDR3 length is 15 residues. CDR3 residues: CASSQDEDENYGYTF. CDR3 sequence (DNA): TGCGCCAGCAGCCAAGATGAGGACGAGAACTATGGCTACACCTTC.

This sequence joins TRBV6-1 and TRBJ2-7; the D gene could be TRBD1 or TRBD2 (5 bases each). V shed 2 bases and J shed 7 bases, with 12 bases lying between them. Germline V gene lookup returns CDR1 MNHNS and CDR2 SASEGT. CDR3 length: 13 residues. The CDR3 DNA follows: TGTGCCAGCAGTGAATCGGGGCCGTTGGAGCAGTACTTC. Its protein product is CASSESGPLEQYF.

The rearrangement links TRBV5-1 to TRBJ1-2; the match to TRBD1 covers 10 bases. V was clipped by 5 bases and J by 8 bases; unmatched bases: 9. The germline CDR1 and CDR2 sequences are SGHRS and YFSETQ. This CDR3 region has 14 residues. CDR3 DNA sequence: TGCGCCAGCAGGTACCGGGACAGGGGTGAGGGCTACACCTTC. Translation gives CASRYRDRGEGYTF. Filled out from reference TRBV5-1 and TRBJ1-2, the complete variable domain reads KAGVTQTPRYLIKTRGQQVTLSCSPISGHRSVSWYQQTPGQGLQFLFEYFSETQRNKGNFPGRFSGRQFSNSRSEMNVSTLELGDSALYLCASRYRDRGEGYTFGSGTRLTVV.

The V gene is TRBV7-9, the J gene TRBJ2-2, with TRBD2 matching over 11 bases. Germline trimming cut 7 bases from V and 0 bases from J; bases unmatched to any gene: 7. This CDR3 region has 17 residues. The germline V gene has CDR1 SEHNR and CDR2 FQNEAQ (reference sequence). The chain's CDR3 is CASTSGLAVANTGELFF. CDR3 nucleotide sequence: TGTGCCAGCACCTCGGGACTAGCGGTAGCGAACACCGGGGAGCTGTTTTTT.

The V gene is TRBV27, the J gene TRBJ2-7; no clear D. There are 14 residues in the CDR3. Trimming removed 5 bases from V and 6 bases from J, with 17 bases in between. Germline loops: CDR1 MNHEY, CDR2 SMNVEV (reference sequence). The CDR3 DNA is TGTGCCAGCAGTCGCCTGGGCCTCACCTCCGAGCAGTACTTC. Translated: CASSRLGLTSEQYF.

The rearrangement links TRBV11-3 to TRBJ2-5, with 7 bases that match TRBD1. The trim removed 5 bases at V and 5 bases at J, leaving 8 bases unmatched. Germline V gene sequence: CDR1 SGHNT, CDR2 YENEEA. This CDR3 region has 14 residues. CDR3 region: CASSTSTGLETQYF. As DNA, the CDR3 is TGTGCCAGCAGCACTTCGACAGGGTTGGAGACCCAGTACTTC.

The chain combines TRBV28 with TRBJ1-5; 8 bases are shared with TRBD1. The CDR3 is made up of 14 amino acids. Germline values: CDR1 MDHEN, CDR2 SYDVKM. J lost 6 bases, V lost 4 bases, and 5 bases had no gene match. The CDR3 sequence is CASSSRGRGQPQHF. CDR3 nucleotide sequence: TGTGCCAGCAGTTCCAGGGGGCGCGGTCAGCCCCAGCATTTT.

Here the CDR3 reads CASSPRPGFNEQYF. CDR3 bases: TGCGCCAGCAGCCCGCGGCCGGGCTTCAACGAGCAGTACTTC. This chain links TRBV5-1 with TRBJ2-7; no clear D. The CDR3 contains 14 residues. Trimming took 4 bases from V and 5 from J, leaving 16 bases between them. Germline values: CDR1 SGHRS, CDR2 YFSETQ.

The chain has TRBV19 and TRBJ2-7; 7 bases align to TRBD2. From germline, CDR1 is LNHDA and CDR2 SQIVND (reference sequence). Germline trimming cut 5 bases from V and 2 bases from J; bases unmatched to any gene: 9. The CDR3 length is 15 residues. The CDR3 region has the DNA TGTGCCAGTAGTCCCCAAGGGAGGGAGCCCTACGAGCAGTACTTC. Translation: CASSPQGREPYEQYF.

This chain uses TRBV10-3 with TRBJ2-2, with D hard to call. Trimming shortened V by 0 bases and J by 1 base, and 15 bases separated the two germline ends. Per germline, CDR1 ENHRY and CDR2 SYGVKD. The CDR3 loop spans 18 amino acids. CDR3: CAISESPLGYVNTGELFF. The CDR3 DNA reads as TGTGCCATCAGTGAGTCACCCCTAGGATACGTGAACACCGGGGAGCTGTTTTTT.

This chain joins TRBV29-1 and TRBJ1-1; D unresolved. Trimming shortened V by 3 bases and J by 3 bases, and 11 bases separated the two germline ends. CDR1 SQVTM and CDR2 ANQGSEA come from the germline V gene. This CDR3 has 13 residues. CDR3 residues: CSVDVAEYTEAFF. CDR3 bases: TGCAGCGTTGATGTGGCAGAGTACACTGAAGCTTTCTTT.

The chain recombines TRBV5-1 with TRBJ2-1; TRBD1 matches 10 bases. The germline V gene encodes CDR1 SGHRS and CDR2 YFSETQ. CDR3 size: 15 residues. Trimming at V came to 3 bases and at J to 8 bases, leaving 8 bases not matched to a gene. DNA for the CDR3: TGCGCCAGCAGCTCGGCAGGGACAGGGGTTGATGAGCAGTTCTTC. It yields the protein CASSSAGTGVDEQFF.

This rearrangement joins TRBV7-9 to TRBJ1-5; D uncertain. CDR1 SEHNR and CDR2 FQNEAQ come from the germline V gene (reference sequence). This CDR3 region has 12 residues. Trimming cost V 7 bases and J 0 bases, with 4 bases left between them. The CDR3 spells CASTVSNQPQHF. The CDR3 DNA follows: TGTGCCAGCACCGTTAGCAATCAGCCCCAGCATTTT.

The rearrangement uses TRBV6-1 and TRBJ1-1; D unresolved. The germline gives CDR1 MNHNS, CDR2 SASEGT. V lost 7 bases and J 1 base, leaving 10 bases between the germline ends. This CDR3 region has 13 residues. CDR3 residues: CASTSRENTEAFF. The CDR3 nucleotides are TGTGCCAGCACTTCTCGGGAGAACACTGAAGCTTTCTTT.